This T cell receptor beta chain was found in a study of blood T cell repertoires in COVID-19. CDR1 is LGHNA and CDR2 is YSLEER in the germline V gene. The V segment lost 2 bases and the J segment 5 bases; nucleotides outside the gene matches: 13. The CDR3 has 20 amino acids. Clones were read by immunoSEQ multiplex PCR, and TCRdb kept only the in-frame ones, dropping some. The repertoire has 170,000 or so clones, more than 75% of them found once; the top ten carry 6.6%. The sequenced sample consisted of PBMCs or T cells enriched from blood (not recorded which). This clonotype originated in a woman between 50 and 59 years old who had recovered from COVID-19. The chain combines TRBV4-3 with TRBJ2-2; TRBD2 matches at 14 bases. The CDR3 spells CASSQSPTSGGAIGTGELFF. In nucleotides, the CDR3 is TGCGCCAGCAGCCAAAGCCCGACTAGCGGGGGGGCGATTGGGACCGGGGAGCTGTTTTTT.